Given below is one T cell receptor (beta chain) in context. Its specificity is not known. This sample is part of a study of response to subunit inactivated influenza vaccine. Findings of the study overall: New T cells are recruited in small numbers by each seasonal influenza vaccination, according to the authors' suggestion.

TCRdb re-analysed the RT-PCR reads in MiXCR, keeping a single row per CDR3 protein. The sample has 500,000 to 650,000 distinct CDR3 sequences, approximately 7.6% seen once. J lost 9 bases, V lost 3 bases, and 4 bases had no gene match. The CDR3 consists of 14 residues. Germline values: CDR1 LNHDA, CDR2 SQIVND (reference sequence). The sequence came from a man between 50 and 75 years old who received an inactivated influenza vaccine. The chain is built from TRBV19 and TRBJ1-6, with 8 bases lining up with TRBD1. The sample was PBMCs from blood, taken less than 25 months after vaccination. CDR3 residues: CASSIGQGGSPLHF. CDR3 sequence (DNA): TGTGCCAGTAGTATCGGACAGGGAGGTTCACCCCTCCACTTT.